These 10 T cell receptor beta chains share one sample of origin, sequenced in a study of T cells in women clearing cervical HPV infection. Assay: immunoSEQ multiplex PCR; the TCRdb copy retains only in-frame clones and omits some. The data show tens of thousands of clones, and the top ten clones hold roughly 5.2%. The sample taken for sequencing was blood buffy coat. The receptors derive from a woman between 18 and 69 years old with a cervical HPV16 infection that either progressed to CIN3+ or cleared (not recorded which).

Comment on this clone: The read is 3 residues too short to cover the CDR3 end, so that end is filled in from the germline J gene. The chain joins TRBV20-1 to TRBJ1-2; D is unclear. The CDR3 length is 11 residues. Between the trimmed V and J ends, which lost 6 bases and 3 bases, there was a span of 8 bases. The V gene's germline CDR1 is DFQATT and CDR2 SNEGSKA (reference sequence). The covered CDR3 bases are TGCAGTGCCCCAAAGGACTATGGC. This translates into CSAPKDYG. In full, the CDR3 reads CSAPKDYGYTF.

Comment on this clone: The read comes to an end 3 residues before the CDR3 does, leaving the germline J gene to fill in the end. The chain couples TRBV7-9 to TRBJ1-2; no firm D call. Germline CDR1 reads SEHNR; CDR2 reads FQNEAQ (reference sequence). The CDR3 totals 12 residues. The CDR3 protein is CASSSQHNDYTF. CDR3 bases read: TGTGCCAGCAGCTCTCAACACAATGAC.

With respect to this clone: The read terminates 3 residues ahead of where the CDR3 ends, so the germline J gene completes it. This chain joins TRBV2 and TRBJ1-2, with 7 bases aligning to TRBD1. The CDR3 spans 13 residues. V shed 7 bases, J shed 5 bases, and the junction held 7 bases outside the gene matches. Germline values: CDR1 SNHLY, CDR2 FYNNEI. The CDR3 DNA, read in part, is TGTGCCAGCACTGCGACAGGGTCGTATGGC. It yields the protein CASTATGSYG. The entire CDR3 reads CASTATGSYGYTF.

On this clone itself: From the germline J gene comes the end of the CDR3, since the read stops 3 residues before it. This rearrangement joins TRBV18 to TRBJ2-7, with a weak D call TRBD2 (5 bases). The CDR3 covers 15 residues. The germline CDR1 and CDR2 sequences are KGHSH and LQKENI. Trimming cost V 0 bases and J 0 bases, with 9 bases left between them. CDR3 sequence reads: CASSPPSGSSYEQYF. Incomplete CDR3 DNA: TGTGCCAGCTCACCACCGTCGGGGAGCTCCTACGAG. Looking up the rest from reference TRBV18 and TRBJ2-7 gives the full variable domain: NAGVMQNPRHLVRRRGQEARLRCSPMKGHSHVYWYRQLPEEGLKFMVYLQKENIIDESGMPKERFSAEFPKEGPSILRIQQVVRGDSAAYFCASSPPSGSSYEQYFGPGTRLTVT.

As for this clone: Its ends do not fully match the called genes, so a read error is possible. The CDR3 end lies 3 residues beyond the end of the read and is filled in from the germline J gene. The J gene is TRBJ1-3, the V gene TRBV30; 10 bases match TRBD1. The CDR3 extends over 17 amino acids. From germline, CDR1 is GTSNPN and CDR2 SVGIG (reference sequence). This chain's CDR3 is CTWTRDRGTGGRNTIYF. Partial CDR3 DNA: TGTACCTGGACCCGGGACAGGGGCACCGGGGGGCGGAACACC.

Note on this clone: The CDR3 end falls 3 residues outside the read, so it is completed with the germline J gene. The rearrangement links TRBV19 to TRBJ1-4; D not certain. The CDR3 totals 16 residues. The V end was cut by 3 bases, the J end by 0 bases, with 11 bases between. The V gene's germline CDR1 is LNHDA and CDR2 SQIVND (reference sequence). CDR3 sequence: CASSIGQIATNEKLFF. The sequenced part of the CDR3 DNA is TGTGCCAGTAGTATTGGGCAGATTGCAACTAATGAAAAA.

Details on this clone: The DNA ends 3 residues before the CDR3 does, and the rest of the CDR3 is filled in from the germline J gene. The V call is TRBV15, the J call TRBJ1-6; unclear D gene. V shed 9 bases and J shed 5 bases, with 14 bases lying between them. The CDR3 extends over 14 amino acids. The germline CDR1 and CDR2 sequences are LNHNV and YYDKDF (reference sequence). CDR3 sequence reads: CATSPDTNNSPLHF. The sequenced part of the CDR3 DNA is TGTGCCACTAGCCCAGACACGAATAATTCACCC.

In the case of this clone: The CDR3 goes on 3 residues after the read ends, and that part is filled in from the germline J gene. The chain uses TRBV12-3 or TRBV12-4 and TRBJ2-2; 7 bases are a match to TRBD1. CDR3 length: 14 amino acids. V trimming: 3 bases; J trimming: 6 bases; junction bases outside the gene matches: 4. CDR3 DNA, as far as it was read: TGTGCCAGCAGTTTCACAGGGGCCGCCGGGGAG. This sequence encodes CASSFTGAAGE. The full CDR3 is CASSFTGAAGELFF.

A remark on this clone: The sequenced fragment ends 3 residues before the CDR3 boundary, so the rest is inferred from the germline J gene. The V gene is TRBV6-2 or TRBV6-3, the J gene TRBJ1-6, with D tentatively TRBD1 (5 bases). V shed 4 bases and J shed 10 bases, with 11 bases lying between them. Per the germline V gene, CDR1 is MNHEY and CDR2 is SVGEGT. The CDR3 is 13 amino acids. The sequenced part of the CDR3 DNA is TGTGCCAGCAGTTTTTGGGGCCGGTCACCC. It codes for CASSFWGRSP. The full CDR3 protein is CASSFWGRSPLHF.

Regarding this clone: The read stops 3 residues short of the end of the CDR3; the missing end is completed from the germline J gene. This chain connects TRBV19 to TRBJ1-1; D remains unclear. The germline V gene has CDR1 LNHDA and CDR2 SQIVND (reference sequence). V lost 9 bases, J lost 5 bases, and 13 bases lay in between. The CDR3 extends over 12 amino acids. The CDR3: CASASAVTEAFF. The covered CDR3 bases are TGTGCCAGCGCTAGCGCCGTGACTGAA.